This T cell receptor beta chain was sequenced for a study of T cells after yellow fever vaccination. Across the study: Fractions of limited cellularity were prepared by means of SMART-Seq v4 Ultra Low Input. The study, taken as a whole, reports: The study re-detected most primary-vaccination clones after the booster (roughly 96% CD4, roughly 91% CD8).

The CDR3 covers 16 residues. CDR1 and CDR2 from the germline V gene are MDHEN and SYDVKM. Trimming shortened V by 1 base and J by 6 bases, and 13 bases separated the two germline ends. This clonotype appeared a few times. Its antigen remains unknown. TCRdb used MiXCR to reprocess the 5' RACE reads, holding one entry per CDR3 protein. The sample records about 300,000 distinct CDR3 sequences, 7.5% to 9.5% being singletons. Sequenced material: CD4+ T cells sorted from PBMCs, taken 5 days after the yellow fever booster vaccination. V and J are TRBV28 and TRBJ1-6; D unclear. The sequence derives from a man aged 18 to 29 who received the YFV17D yellow fever vaccine. The CDR3 DNA reads as TGTGCCAGCAGTTTATTCCAGGCCTGGGGTAATTCACCCCTCCACTTT. It specifies CASSLFQAWGNSPLHF. Full variable domain (remainder filled in from reference TRBV28 and TRBJ1-6): DVKVTQSSRYLVKRTGEKVFLECVQDMDHENMFWYRQDPGLGLRLIYFSYDVKMKEKGDIPEGYSVSREKKERFSLILESASTNQTSMYLCASSLFQAWGNSPLHFGNGTRLTVT.